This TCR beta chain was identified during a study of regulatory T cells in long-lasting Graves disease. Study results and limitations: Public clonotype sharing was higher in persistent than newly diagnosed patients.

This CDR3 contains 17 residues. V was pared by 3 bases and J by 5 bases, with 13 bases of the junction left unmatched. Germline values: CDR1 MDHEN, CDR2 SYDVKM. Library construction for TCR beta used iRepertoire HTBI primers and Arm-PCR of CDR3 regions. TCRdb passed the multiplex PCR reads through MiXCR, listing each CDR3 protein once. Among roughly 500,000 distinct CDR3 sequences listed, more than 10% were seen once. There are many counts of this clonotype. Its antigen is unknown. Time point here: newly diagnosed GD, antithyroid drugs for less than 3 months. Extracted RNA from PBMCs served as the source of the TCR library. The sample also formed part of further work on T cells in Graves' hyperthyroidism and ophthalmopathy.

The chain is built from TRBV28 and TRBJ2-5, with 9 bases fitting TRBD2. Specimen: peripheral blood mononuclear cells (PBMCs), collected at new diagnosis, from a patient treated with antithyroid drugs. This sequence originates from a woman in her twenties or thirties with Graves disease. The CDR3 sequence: CASSFGLAGAVGETQYF. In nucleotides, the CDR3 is TGTGCCAGCAGTTTCGGTTTAGCGGGAGCGGTAGGTGAGACCCAGTACTTC.